Following are 27 T cell receptor beta chains from one sample sequenced in a study of blood T cell repertoires in COVID-19. The repertoire was sequenced with immunoSEQ multiplex PCR; TCRdb's copy has only in-frame clones and lacks some. Among 53,000 or so clones listed, roughly 84% were seen once. The sequencing sample was made of peripheral blood. The receptors were sampled from a man between 65 and 85 years old with active COVID-19.

The V gene is TRBV4-3, the J gene TRBJ2-7; D is possibly TRBD2 (6 bases). Per germline, CDR1 LGHNA and CDR2 YSLEER. V gave up 1 base and J gave up 3 bases, with 7 bases separating them. The CDR3 runs to 13 residues. This CDR3 reads CASSQAAGYEQYF. Here the CDR3 DNA reads TGCGCCAGCAGCCAAGCAGCGGGCTACGAGCAGTACTTC.

The rearrangement uses TRBV5-6 and TRBJ1-4, with D tentatively TRBD1 (5 bases). The ends were cut back, 0 bases at V and 3 bases at J, with 6 bases in the middle. CDR3 length: 14 residues. Looked up from germline, CDR1 is SGHDT and CDR2 is YYEEEE. The CDR3: CASSLDRPNEKLFF. As DNA, the CDR3 is TGTGCCAGCAGCTTGGACAGGCCTAATGAAAAACTGTTTTTT. Based on the CDR3 plus reference TRBV5-6 and TRBJ1-4, the full variable domain is DAGVTQSPTHLIKTRGQQVTLRCSPKSGHDTVSWYQQALGQGPQFIFQYYEEEERQRGNFPDRFSGHQFPNYSSELNVNALLLGDSALYLCASSLDRPNEKLFFGSGTQLSVL.

J is TRBJ2-1 and V is TRBV5-4, with D maybe TRBD2 (5 bases). There are 15 residues in the CDR3. Trimming took 4 bases from V and 2 from J, leaving 13 bases between them. The germline gives CDR1 SGHNT, CDR2 YYREEE (reference sequence). CDR3 in DNA: TGTGCCAGCAGCCCGGGGAAGGAAACCTACAATGAGCAGTTCTTC. This gives the protein CASSPGKETYNEQFF. The full variable domain, with the rest looked up from reference TRBV5-4 and TRBJ2-1, is ETGVTQSPTHLIKTRGQQVTLRCSSQSGHNTVSWYQQALGQGPQFIFQYYREEENGRGNFPPRFSGLQFPNYSSELNVNALELDDSALYLCASSPGKETYNEQFFGPGTRLTVL.

This clone was recorded a few times. V usage is TRBV11-3 and J usage is TRBJ1-3; TRBD1 aligns across 7 bases. Germline V gives CDR1 SGHNT, CDR2 YENEEA. V lost 5 bases and J lost 6; bases outside the gene matches: 7. CDR3 size: 14 residues. CDR3 residues: CASSPGTAKNTIYF. The CDR3 region has the DNA TGTGCCAGCAGCCCCGGGACAGCAAAAAACACCATATATTTT.

This chain links TRBV4-1 with TRBJ2-1; unclear D gene. V lost 0 bases and J lost 0, with 9 bases in between. The CDR3 has 16 amino acids. Germline V gene data show CDR1 as MGHRA and CDR2 as YSYEKL. The CDR3 protein is CASSQDDSSSYNEQFF. The CDR3 DNA sequence: TGCGCCAGCAGCCAAGATGACTCGAGCTCCTACAATGAGCAGTTCTTC.

This sequence joins TRBV6-5 and TRBJ2-5; the D gene is possibly TRBD2 (6 bases). The V end lost 2 bases, the J end lost 5 bases, and 12 bases lay between the germline ends. Germline-derived CDR1 and CDR2 are MNHEY and SVGAGI. The CDR3 sequence is 14 residues long. CDR3: CASSYRGGGETQYF. In nucleotides, the CDR3 is TGTGCCAGCAGTTACAGGGGAGGTGGGGAGACCCAGTACTTC.

This chain connects TRBV4-1 to TRBJ2-1, with TRBD2 as a possible D gene (6 bases). The CDR3 is 14 residues long. The germline V and J ends were trimmed by 1 base and 8 bases, with 12 bases remaining between them. Germline lookup yields CDR1 MGHRA and CDR2 YSYEKL. For the CDR3, the DNA is TGCGCCAGCAGCCAAGTGGAGGGGTGGCATGAGCAGTTCTTC. It specifies CASSQVEGWHEQFF.

The chain combines TRBV7-9 with TRBJ1-4; D may be TRBD1 (5 bases). V lost 6 bases, J lost 0 bases, and 20 bases lay in between. The CDR3 consists of 18 residues. Germline lookup yields CDR1 SEHNR and CDR2 FQNEAQ (reference sequence). Here the CDR3 DNA reads TGTGCCAGCAGTTCGGGGGGTACAGATTTTTCAACTAATGAAAAACTGTTTTTT. The encoded protein is CASSSGGTDFSTNEKLFF.

J is TRBJ1-2 and V is TRBV6-5, with D uncertain. The ends were cut back, 5 bases at V and 4 bases at J, with 14 bases in the middle. This CDR3 is built from 14 residues. Per germline, CDR1 MNHEY and CDR2 SVGAGI. The CDR3 DNA reads as TGTGCCAGCAGTCGGACTGTCGCACCCTATGGCTACACCTTC. Translation gives CASSRTVAPYGYTF.

The chain uses TRBV27 and TRBJ2-1, with 7 nucleotides matching TRBD1. With 6 bases clipped from V and 7 bases from J, the junction kept 9 bases outside the gene matches. The CDR3 length is 14 residues. The germline V gene encodes CDR1 MNHEY and CDR2 SMNVEV (reference sequence). The CDR3 sequence is CASSPSTGMNEQFF. CDR3 DNA: TGTGCCAGCAGCCCCTCGACAGGGATGAATGAGCAGTTCTTC.

The chain combines TRBV7-9 with TRBJ2-7; 7 positions match TRBD1. Trimming cost V 1 base and J 2 bases; bases outside gene matches: 2. The CDR3 totals 14 residues. From germline, CDR1 is SEHNR and CDR2 FQNEAQ (reference sequence). The CDR3 coding sequence is TGTGCCAGCAGCTTAGAGGGGGCGACCTACGAGCAGTACTTC. Amino acids: CASSLEGATYEQYF. Drawing the rest from reference TRBV7-9 and TRBJ2-7, the complete variable domain is DTGVSQNPRHKITKRGQNVTFRCDPISEHNRLYWYRQTLGQGPEFLTYFQNEAQLEKSRLLSDRFSAERPKGSFSTLEIQRTEQGDSAMYLCASSLEGATYEQYFGPGTRLTVT.

The rearrangement links TRBV7-3 to TRBJ2-7; D is uncertain. V lost 2 bases, J lost 5 bases, and 10 bases lay in between. This CDR3 contains 13 residues. Germline V gene lookup returns CDR1 SGHTA and CDR2 FQGTGA. The CDR3 DNA reads TGTGCCAGCAGCTTATCGAGGAATCACGAGCAGTACTTC. This sequence encodes CASSLSRNHEQYF.

V gene TRBV7-8 combines with J gene TRBJ1-3; TRBD1 agrees at 9 bases. The trim removed 4 bases at V and 2 bases at J, leaving 6 bases unmatched. The germline V gene encodes CDR1 SGHVS and CDR2 FQNEAQ. There are 16 residues in the CDR3. CDR3 residues: CASSSRDRVTGNTIYF. Here the CDR3 DNA reads TGTGCCAGCAGCTCCCGGGACAGGGTTACTGGAAACACCATATATTTT.

This rearrangement joins TRBV18 to TRBJ2-1, with TRBD2 as a possible D gene (5 bases). This CDR3 comprises 16 residues. The germline V and J ends were trimmed by 3 bases and 1 base, with 13 bases remaining between them. CDR1 and CDR2 from the germline V gene are KGHSH and LQKENI. Written as DNA, the CDR3 is TGTGCCAGCTCACCGAACGGGGAGACTTCCTACAATGAGCAGTTCTTC. It encodes CASSPNGETSYNEQFF.

The rearrangement uses TRBV9 and TRBJ2-5; 10 bases map to TRBD1. The trim removed 3 bases at V and 5 bases at J, leaving 4 bases unmatched. Germline CDR1 and CDR2: SGDLS and YYNGEE. CDR3 size: 14 residues. The CDR3 DNA sequence: TGTGCCAGCAGCGGACAGGGGGCGAGGGAGACCCAGTACTTC. Protein product: CASSGQGARETQYF.

The V and J genes are TRBV11-1 and TRBJ2-5; possibly TRBD1 for D (6 bases). Germline-derived CDR1 and CDR2 are SGHAT and FQDESV (reference sequence). The CDR3 length is 13 residues. With 6 bases removed from V and 5 bases from J, the gap between germline ends came to 13 bases. CDR3 protein: CASSRFQGETQYF. In nucleotides, the CDR3 is TGTGCCAGCAGTCGTTTTCAGGGGGAGACCCAGTACTTC.

The chain combines TRBV11-3 with TRBJ2-2; 7 bases line up with TRBD1. Trimming removed 5 bases from V and 5 bases from J; junction bases left unmatched: 8. CDR1 is SGHNT and CDR2 is YENEEA in the germline V gene. The CDR3 sequence is 15 residues long. The CDR3 loop reads CASSRGGYETGELFF. The CDR3 DNA sequence: TGTGCCAGCAGCCGAGGGGGCTATGAGACCGGGGAGCTGTTTTTT. Together with reference TRBV11-3 and TRBJ2-2, the CDR3 gives the full variable domain: EAGVVQSPRYKIIEKKQPVAFWCNPISGHNTLYWYLQNLGQGPELLIRYENEEAVDDSQLPKDRFSAERLKGVDSTLKIQPAELGDSAVYLCASSRGGYETGELFFGEGSRLTVL.

CDR3 DNA: TGCGCCACCTCGAGCGGGGGGAACACCGGGGAGCTGTTTTTT. Protein product: CATSSGGNTGELFF. This chain joins TRBV5-1 and TRBJ2-2, with 8 bases aligning to TRBD2. The CDR3 has 14 residues. Germline lookup yields CDR1 SGHRS and CDR2 YFSETQ. V lost 9 bases and J lost 1; bases outside the gene matches: 5. The variable domain in full, completed from reference TRBV5-1 and TRBJ2-2, reads KAGVTQTPRYLIKTRGQQVTLSCSPISGHRSVSWYQQTPGQGLQFLFEYFSETQRNKGNFPGRFSGRQFSNSRSEMNVSTLELGDSALYLCATSSGGNTGELFFGEGSRLTVL.

The V call is TRBV5-4, the J call TRBJ2-3; TRBD2 aligns across 13 bases. Per germline, CDR1 SGHNT and CDR2 YYREEE (reference sequence). V lost 4 bases to trimming and J lost 2 bases; unmatched junction nucleotides: 4. The CDR3 has 16 amino acids. The CDR3 sequence is CASSRTSGGATDTQYF. For the CDR3, the DNA is TGTGCCAGCAGCCGTACTAGCGGGGGGGCCACAGATACGCAGTATTTT.

The genes are TRBV4-2 and TRBJ2-1, with 13 nucleotides matching TRBD2. The length of the CDR3 is 19 residues. V gave up 0 bases and J gave up 9 bases; unmatched junction bases: 14. Germline V gives CDR1 LGHNA, CDR2 YNFKEQ. The CDR3 DNA reads as TGTGCCAGCAGCCAAGAAACTAGCGGGGGGGCCGCATTTATGAGTGAGCAGTTCTTC. Translated, it gives CASSQETSGGAAFMSEQFF.

The rearrangement links TRBV7-6 to TRBJ1-1; no clear D gene. CDR1 and CDR2 from the germline V gene are SGHVS and FNYEAQ. V gave up 5 bases and J gave up 5 bases, with 21 bases separating them. This CDR3 is built from 16 residues. CDR3 in amino acids: CASSHPGNAVWTEAFF. DNA for the CDR3: TGTGCCAGCAGCCACCCGGGGAACGCGGTGTGGACTGAAGCTTTCTTT.

The genes are TRBV11-3 and TRBJ2-1, with 8 bases fitting TRBD1. This CDR3 has 16 residues. CDR1 is SGHNT, CDR2 YENEEA, per germline. With V trimmed by 5 bases and J by 1 base, 7 bases remained unmatched. The CDR3 DNA is TGTGCCAGCAGCCCGGGGCAGGGGGCATCCTACAATGAGCAGTTCTTC. It encodes CASSPGQGASYNEQFF.

The chain couples TRBV5-1 to TRBJ2-3; 8 bases fit TRBD2. This CDR3 region has 16 residues. The germline V gene encodes CDR1 SGHRS and CDR2 YFSETQ. After removal of 3 bases from V and 9 bases from J, the junction contained 15 bases not matched to a gene. The CDR3 reads CASSSSSGLGARTQYF. Written as DNA, the CDR3 is TGCGCCAGCAGCTCCAGTTCGGGACTAGGGGCGCGGACGCAGTATTTT.

The rearrangement links TRBV9 to TRBJ1-5; 7 bases fit TRBD1. The CDR3 has 14 residues. The V gene end was trimmed by 0 bases and the J gene end by 5 bases; junction bases not matched to a gene: 2. Germline values: CDR1 SGDLS, CDR2 YYNGEE. The CDR3 bases are TGTGCCAGCAGCGTAGGACAGGGCGATCAGCCCCAGCATTTT. It encodes CASSVGQGDQPQHF.

This chain connects TRBV30 to TRBJ2-2; TRBD1 matches at 8 bases. From germline, CDR1 is GTSNPN and CDR2 SVGIG (reference sequence). The V gene end was trimmed by 3 bases and the J gene end by 7 bases; junction bases not matched to a gene: 1. The length of the CDR3 is 12 residues. The CDR3 here is CAWRQGVGELFF. The CDR3 coding sequence is TGTGCCTGGAGACAGGGGGTCGGGGAGCTGTTTTTT.

The V and J genes are TRBV7-2 and TRBJ1-2; weak D call: TRBD1 (6 bases). Trimming removed 5 bases at V and 6 bases at J, with 16 bases between. CDR1 SGHTA and CDR2 FQGNSA come from the germline V gene. This CDR3 region has 14 residues. Here the CDR3 reads CASSPRGQFDGYTF. CDR3 DNA: TGTGCCAGCAGCCCCCGGGGACAATTCGATGGCTACACCTTC.

In its sample, this clone was seen once. The chain is built from TRBV7-6 and TRBJ2-7, with 8 bases matching TRBD1. Trimming removed 5 bases from V and 5 bases from J; junction bases left unmatched: 5. Germline loops: CDR1 SGHVS, CDR2 FNYEAQ. The CDR3 loop spans 13 amino acids. The CDR3 spells CASSPDRGDEQYF. For the CDR3, the DNA is TGTGCCAGCAGCCCCGACAGGGGAGACGAGCAGTACTTC.